Each of the 10 T cell receptor beta chains below was sequenced from the same sample in a study of T-cell reconstitution after alpha-beta-depleted transplantation in children (dated by TCRdb to 2016 to 2018). What the treatment or condition label conveys for this sample: allogeneic hematopoietic cell transplantation with graft depleted of TCRalphabeta T cells and CD19 B cells. Receptor libraries were prepared by PCR. The instrument was an Illumina HiSeq 2500. To normalize quantification of the TCRbeta repertoire, the TCR libraries were built with molecular barcoding that relied on unique molecular identifiers. The public reads were reprocessed in TCRdb via fastp at Q25 and MiXCR, keeping in-frame beta chains. Each entry merges the rows of one CDR3 protein and shows their most common DNA and genes. For this sample the table gives 490,000 or so distinct CDR3 sequences, of which roughly a tenth were detected only once. In total, the top ten clones hold 2% of the sample.

The material sequenced was PBMCs, taken before TCRalphabeta/CD19-depleted stem cell transplant. These TCRs come from a child aged 2 to 15 with inherited bone marrow failure, due to receive a stem cell transplant.

This clonotype was seen many times. The V gene is TRBV20-1, the J gene TRBJ1-6, with D uncertain. The V end lost 7 bases, the J end lost 10 bases, and 26 bases lay between the germline ends. CDR3 length: 16 amino acids. Germline CDR1 is DFQATT and CDR2 is SNEGSKA (reference sequence). The CDR3 loop is CSDIRLGGSLGSPLHF. The CDR3 nucleotides are TGCAGTGACATAAGATTGGGAGGCTCTTTAGGGTCACCCCTCCACTTT.

The sample holds a few counts of this clonotype. The rearrangement joins TRBV3-1 to TRBJ1-2; D may be TRBD1 (5 bases). Trimming stripped 1 base from V and 4 bases from J, with 16 bases between. CDR1 LGHDT and CDR2 YNNKEL come from the germline V gene (reference sequence). CDR3 length equals 16 residues. For the CDR3, the DNA is TGTGCCAGCAGCCAAGTCTGCTGCGACAGTTCCTATGGCTACACCTTC. It encodes CASSQVCCDSSYGYTF.

This clonotype has a count of ten or more. The chain uses TRBV5-1 and TRBJ1-4; D unclear. The V gene's germline CDR1 is SGHRS and CDR2 YFSETQ. Trimming took off 4 bases at V and 3 bases at J, with 10 bases between the two ends. CDR3 length: 14 residues. The CDR3 sequence: CASSPGSSNEKLFF. As DNA, the CDR3 is TGCGCCAGCAGCCCCGGCAGCTCTAATGAAAAACTGTTTTTT. The complete variable domain, with remaining parts taken from reference TRBV5-1 and TRBJ1-4, reads KAGVTQTPRYLIKTRGQQVTLSCSPISGHRSVSWYQQTPGQGLQFLFEYFSETQRNKGNFPGRFSGRQFSNSRSEMNVSTLELGDSALYLCASSPGSSNEKLFFGSGTQLSVL.

This clonotype came up many times. The V and J genes are TRBV27 and TRBJ2-3, with a tentative D call TRBD2 (5 bases). The CDR3 has 14 amino acids. Germline V lookup: CDR1 MNHEY, CDR2 SMNVEV (reference sequence). V lost 4 bases and J 2 bases, leaving 10 bases between the germline ends. The DNA of the CDR3 is TGTGCCAGCAGTTCCCTCGACTACACAGATACGCAGTATTTT. This encodes CASSSLDYTDTQYF.

This chain uses TRBV12-3 or TRBV12-4 with TRBJ2-1; 12 nucleotides match TRBD2. CDR3 length: 18 residues. Trimming cost V 8 bases and J 4 bases; bases outside gene matches: 15. CDR3 coding DNA: TGTGCCAGCCACTCACTAGCGGGAGGATCCCCGGGTTACAATGAGCAGTTCTTC. Translating gives CASHSLAGGSPGYNEQFF.

There are many counts of this clonotype. V usage is TRBV5-1 and J usage is TRBJ2-1, with 7 nucleotides matching TRBD2. V trimming: 0 bases; J trimming: 6 bases; junction bases outside the gene matches: 9. The CDR3 length is 16 residues. Germline CDR1 reads SGHRS; CDR2 reads YFSETQ. CDR3 in DNA: TGCGCCAGCAGCTTGGTTTCGGGAGGAGTGATCAATGAGCAGTTCTTC. Its protein product is CASSLVSGGVINEQFF.

This clonotype was observed many times. The chain recombines TRBV28 with TRBJ2-1, with 7 positions matching TRBD2. This CDR3 spans 16 amino acids. Germline-derived CDR1 and CDR2 are MDHEN and SYDVKM. V dropped 7 bases and J dropped 0; count of bases not matched to a gene: 9. In DNA form, the CDR3 reads TGTGCCAGCACCGCGGGACTACCGAGCTCCTACAATGAGCAGTTCTTC. This gives the protein CASTAGLPSSYNEQFF.

This clonotype showed up many times. The V call is TRBV12-3 or TRBV12-4, the J call TRBJ2-7, with D possibly TRBD1 on 6 matching bases. The V end lost 4 bases, the J end lost 2 bases, and 15 bases lay between the germline ends. This CDR3 has 15 amino acids. The CDR3 loop reads CASSSNRDIPYEQYF. CDR3 nucleotide sequence: TGTGCCAGCAGTTCCAACCGGGACATCCCCTACGAGCAGTACTTC.

This clonotype was seen repeatedly, ten times or more. The chain couples TRBV12-5 to TRBJ2-3, with D possibly TRBD2 on 5 matching bases. The germline CDR1 and CDR2 sequences are LGHNT and FRNRAP. There are 15 residues in the CDR3. Deletions cut 0 bases from V and 6 bases from J, with 13 bases between. For the CDR3, the DNA is TGTGCTAGTGGTTTGGTATTTGAGGAGGCGGATACGCAGTATTTT. It translates to CASGLVFEEADTQYF.

The CDR3 reads CASGLTGEDYEQYF. The CDR3 nucleotides read TGTGCCAGCGGATTGACAGGGGAAGATTACGAGCAGTACTTC. The chain joins TRBV25-1 to TRBJ2-7; 8 bases map to TRBD1. The CDR3 loop spans 14 amino acids. V dropped 8 bases and J dropped 4; count of bases not matched to a gene: 10. The germline gives CDR1 MGHDK, CDR2 SYGVNS.